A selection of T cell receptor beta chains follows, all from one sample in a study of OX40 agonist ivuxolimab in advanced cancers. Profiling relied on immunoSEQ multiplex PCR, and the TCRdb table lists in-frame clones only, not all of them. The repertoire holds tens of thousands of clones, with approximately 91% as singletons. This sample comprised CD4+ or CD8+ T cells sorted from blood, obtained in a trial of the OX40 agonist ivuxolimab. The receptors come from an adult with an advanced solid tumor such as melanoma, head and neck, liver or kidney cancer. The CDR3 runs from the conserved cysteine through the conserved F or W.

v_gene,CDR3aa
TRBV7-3,CASSPRLAGASSYNEQFF
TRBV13,CASSVLGVYEQFF
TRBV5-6,CASSWEQARPTGELFF
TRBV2,CASSEWGGEQYF
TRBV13,CASSYTGEGEKLFF
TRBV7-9,CASSLARGQSSGNTIYF
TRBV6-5,CASSFAGVYEQYF
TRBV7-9,CASSPRGGIAYEQYF
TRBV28,CASISAGTGGNEQYF
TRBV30,CACSGGNYGYTF
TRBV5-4,CASSLVRRAVRGYTF
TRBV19,CASRQGFAASYNSPLHF
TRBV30,CAWSPGTWEAFF
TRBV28,CASRTQGVGYTF
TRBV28,CASSLPRGYEQYF
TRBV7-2,CASSTVRGYEQYF
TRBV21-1,CASSNRQGSNYGYTF
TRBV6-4,CASSPYSLQGARTEAFF
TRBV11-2,CASRIYGNTQYF
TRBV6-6,CASSSLNSGANVLTF
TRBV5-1,CASSLGPRSGGMNEQFF
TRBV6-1,CASSESGGGTYEQYF
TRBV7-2,CASSSAGGTEAFF
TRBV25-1,CASSGGGGHQPQHF
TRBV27,CASSPGQGGGYTF
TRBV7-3,CASSVRTQGTDTQYF
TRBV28,CASSLALLRINQPQHF
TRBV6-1,CASSRNNEQFF
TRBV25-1,CASSEYGGKTEAFF
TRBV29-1,CSVKTTPNTEAFF
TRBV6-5,CASSYSMGYEQYF
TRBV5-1,CASSLLQGTEAFF
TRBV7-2,CASSPYGVPSYEQYF
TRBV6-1,CASSLLQNTEAFF
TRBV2,CASSVIPGYGYTF
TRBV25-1,CASSESRIFTYEQYF
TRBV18,CASSPSRDFNEQFF
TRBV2,CASKEGLAGYTQYF
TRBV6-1,CASSEAPGQGLGEQYF
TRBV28,CATGGHNQPQHF
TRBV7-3,CASSLGLSRTDTQYF
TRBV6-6,CASIDAPGKETQYF
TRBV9,CASSVGASGPGTDTQYF
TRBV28,CASSLGGTAIKQYF
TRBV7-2,CASSLPLGSGLRETQYF
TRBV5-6,CASSRGYEQYF
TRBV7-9,CASSSRQGAEEQYF
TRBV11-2,CASTNLGRPYEQYF
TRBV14,CASSQTSGRAGELFF
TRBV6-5,CASSYSGGDSYEQYF
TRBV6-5,CASSRRDSIYEQYF
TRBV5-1,CASNNPSGSTDTQYF